One and the same sample provided the 2 T cell receptor beta chains below, sequenced in a study of CD8+ T cells in alopecia areata. Described treatment: oral pan-JAK inhibitor, 5-10 mg twice daily. cDNA reverse transcribed from extracted RNA served as the sequencing template. Some clones are missing from TCRdb's copy, which holds only in-frame ones; the method was immunoSEQ multiplex PCR. The repertoire holds 150,000 to 200,000 clones, about three fifths seen once, with roughly 0.91% in the top ten. The input for sequencing was CD4+ T cells sorted from blood, taken at week 4, from a patient treated with tofacitinib. These receptors came from a human donor with alopecia areata.

There are a few counts of this clone. The rearrangement uses TRBV29-1 and TRBJ2-6; D remains ambiguous. CDR1 SQVTM and CDR2 ANQGSEA come from the germline V gene. V was shortened by 7 bases and J by 0 bases, with 7 bases between the two germline ends. The CDR3 length is 13 residues. This CDR3 reads CSAADSGANVLTF. CDR3 sequence (DNA): TGCAGCGCTGCAGACTCTGGGGCCAACGTCCTGACTTTC.

V gene TRBV2 combines with J gene TRBJ2-1, with a possible D match to TRBD1 (5 bases). V was shortened by 8 bases and J by 12 bases, with 8 bases between the two germline ends. Looked up from germline, CDR1 is SNHLY and CDR2 is FYNNEI. The CDR3 length is 9 residues. The DNA for the CDR3 is TGTGCCAGCGGGGCCCTGCAGTTCTTC. The encoded protein is CASGALQFF.